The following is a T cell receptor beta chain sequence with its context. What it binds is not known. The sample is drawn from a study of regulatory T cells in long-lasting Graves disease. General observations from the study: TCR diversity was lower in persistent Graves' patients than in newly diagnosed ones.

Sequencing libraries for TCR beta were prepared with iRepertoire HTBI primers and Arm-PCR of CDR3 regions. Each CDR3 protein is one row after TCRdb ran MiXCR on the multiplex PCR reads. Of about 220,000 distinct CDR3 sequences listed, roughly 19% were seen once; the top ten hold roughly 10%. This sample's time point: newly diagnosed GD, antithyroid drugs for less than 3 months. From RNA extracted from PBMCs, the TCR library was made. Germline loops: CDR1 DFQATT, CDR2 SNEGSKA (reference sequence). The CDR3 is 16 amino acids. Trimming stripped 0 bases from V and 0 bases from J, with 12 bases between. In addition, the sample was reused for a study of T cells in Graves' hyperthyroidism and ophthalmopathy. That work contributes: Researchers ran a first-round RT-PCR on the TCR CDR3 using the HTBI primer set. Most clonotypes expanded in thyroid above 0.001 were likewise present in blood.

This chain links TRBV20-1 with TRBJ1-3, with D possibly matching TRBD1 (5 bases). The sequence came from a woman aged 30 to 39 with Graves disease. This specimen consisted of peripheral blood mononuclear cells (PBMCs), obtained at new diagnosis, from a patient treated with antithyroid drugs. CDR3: CSARDQGTSSGNTIYF. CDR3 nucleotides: TGCAGTGCTAGAGATCAGGGCACCTCCTCTGGAAACACCATATATTTT.